Below are 10 T cell receptor beta chains sequenced from a single sample in a study of blood T cells in healthy people across ages. A J-beta primer mix and a sample-barcoded 5' primer were used in a second PCR of roughly 6 to 11 cycles. MiXCR, run by TCRdb on the 5' RACE reads, gives a single entry per CDR3 protein. The sample holds about 640,000 distinct CDR3 sequences, about 53% seen once. Sequencing input: blood. The source of these receptors is a man aged 55 to 70 in good health.

About this clonotype: At one end the junction does not follow the germline gene, possibly because of a read error. CDR3: CASSDSGAMGNQPQHF. The DNA for the CDR3 is TGTGCCAGCAGTGACTCGGGGGCAATGGGCAATCAGCCCCAGCATTTT. V gene TRBV6-5 combines with J gene TRBJ1-5; possibly TRBD1 for D (6 bases). CDR3 length equals 16 residues. Germline V gene data show CDR1 as MNHEY and CDR2 as SVGAGI.

This clonotype has a handful of counts. The rearrangement uses TRBV9 and TRBJ2-7, with D perhaps assigned TRBD1 or TRBD2 (6 bases each). Germline V CDR1 and CDR2: SGDLS, YYNGEE. The CDR3 loop spans 13 amino acids. The V end was cut by 4 bases, the J end by 5 bases, with 13 bases between. The CDR3 nucleotides read TGTGCCAGCAGCCCCATGGGGGGCGACGAGCAGTACTTC. Residues: CASSPMGGDEQYF.

In this sample, this clonotype turned up a few times. The chain links TRBV5-1 to TRBJ2-2; TRBD2 might be the D (6 bases). V was pared by 0 bases and J by 0 bases, with 6 bases between. The CDR3 runs to 15 residues. CDR1 SGHRS and CDR2 YFSETQ come from the germline V gene. The CDR3, as DNA: TGCGCCAGCAGCTTGGGGGACTCGAACACCGGGGAGCTGTTTTTT. Amino acid sequence: CASSLGDSNTGELFF.

The table lists this clonotype with a few counts. The rearrangement links TRBV6-5 to TRBJ2-3; D perhaps matches TRBD2 (5 bases). This CDR3 has 15 amino acids. With 3 bases removed from V and 5 bases from J, the gap between germline ends came to 15 bases. Germline loops: CDR1 MNHEY, CDR2 SVGAGI. The DNA of the CDR3 is TGTGCCAGCAGTTATACCGGGTCCCGGGGAGATACGCAGTATTTT. It encodes CASSYTGSRGDTQYF.

V and J are TRBV10-3 and TRBJ2-6, with a possible D match to TRBD1 (5 bases). Trimming pared 6 bases from V and 0 bases from J, leaving 12 bases between. Germline lookup yields CDR1 ENHRY and CDR2 SYGVKD. The CDR3 length is 16 residues. Here the CDR3 reads CAISPSGNSGANVLTF. In nucleotides, the CDR3 is TGTGCCATCAGCCCATCAGGGAACTCTGGGGCCAACGTCCTGACTTTC.

The chain combines TRBV10-3 with TRBJ2-4; 15 bases are a match to TRBD2. The J call may be incorrect, as the DNA end agrees better with TRBJ2-7. CDR1 ENHRY and CDR2 SYGVKD come from the germline V gene. This CDR3 contains 18 residues. The CDR3, as DNA: TGTGCCATCAGTGATTTGGAGGGACTAGCGGGGGGCAGGGACGAGCAGTACTTC. Its protein is CAISDLEGLAGGRDEQYF.

This sequence joins TRBV25-1 and TRBJ1-6; 11 bases line up with TRBD1. The CDR3 extends over 15 amino acids. CDR1 and CDR2 from the germline V gene are MGHDK and SYGVNS. The V gene end was trimmed by 5 bases and the J gene end by 8 bases; junction bases not matched to a gene: 5. The CDR3 coding sequence is TGTGCCAGCAGTCATCCGGGACAGGGGGATTCACCCCTCCACTTT. The encoded protein is CASSHPGQGDSPLHF. The full variable domain, with the rest looked up from reference TRBV25-1 and TRBJ1-6, is EADIYQTPRYLVIGTGKKITLECSQTMGHDKMYWYQQDPGMELHLIHYSYGVNSTEKGDLSSESTVSRIRTEHFPLTLESARPSHTSQYLCASSHPGQGDSPLHFGNGTRLTVT.

The genes are TRBV4-1 and TRBJ1-5; D perhaps matches TRBD1 (5 bases). The CDR3 is made up of 15 amino acids. V lost 0 bases and J 4 bases, leaving 10 bases between the germline ends. The V gene's germline CDR1 is MGHRA and CDR2 YSYEKL. This CDR3 reads CASSQEGTVNQPQHF. The CDR3 DNA is TGCGCCAGCAGCCAAGAGGGGACGGTGAATCAGCCCCAGCATTTT.

This clonotype was seen a handful of times. This chain links TRBV7-9 with TRBJ1-1; 7 bases align to TRBD1. There are 14 residues in the CDR3. Germline-derived CDR1 and CDR2 are SEHNR and FQNEAQ (reference sequence). The V and J ends lost 9 bases and 5 bases, in that order; junction bases with no gene match: 12. The CDR3 reads CASSLDRVGTEAFF. CDR3 nucleotides: TGTGCCAGTAGCCTAGACAGGGTGGGGACTGAAGCTTTCTTT. Full variable domain (remainder filled in from reference TRBV7-9 and TRBJ1-1): DTGVSQNPRHKITKRGQNVTFRCDPISEHNRLYWYRQTLGQGPEFLTYFQNEAQLEKSRLLSDRFSAERPKGSFSTLEIQRTEQGDSAMYLCASSLDRVGTEAFFGQGTRLTVV.

In the case of this clonotype: This may be a read error, as it is one base from a much larger clone. This chain connects TRBV4-2 to TRBJ2-1; 7 bases fit TRBD2. CDR3 length: 16 amino acids. The V gene end was trimmed by 8 bases and the J gene end by 4 bases; junction bases not matched to a gene: 14. The germline V gene has CDR1 LGHNA and CDR2 YNFKEQ. The chain's CDR3 is CASGGETGGLYNEQFF. The CDR3 coding sequence is TGTGCCAGCGGAGGGGAGACGGGGGGACTTTACAATGAGCAGTTCTTC.